These 31 T cell receptor beta chains share one sample of origin, sequenced in a study of blood T cells in healthy people across ages. The authors ran a second PCR of about 7 to 11 cycles using a sample-barcoded 5' primer and a J-beta primer mix. Using its own MiXCR run on the 5' RACE reads, TCRdb lists one record per CDR3 protein. The sample consists of approximately 1.5 million distinct CDR3 sequences, roughly 30% of them appearing once. Sequencing was done on a sample of blood. The receptors originated from a woman aged 25-40 years in good health.

The V and J genes are TRBV6-1 and TRBJ2-7, with 7 bases that match TRBD1. The CDR3 covers 14 residues. Germline CDR1 MNHNS, CDR2 SASEGT. V shed 6 bases, J shed 3 bases, and the junction held 8 bases outside the gene matches. This chain's CDR3 is CASRTGTVGYEQYF. As DNA, the CDR3 is TGTGCCAGCAGGACCGGGACAGTCGGCTACGAGCAGTACTTC.

The rearrangement links TRBV7-2 to TRBJ1-5; 7 bases match TRBD1. Germline loops: CDR1 SGHTA, CDR2 FQGNSA. The CDR3 loop spans 16 amino acids. Trimming took 3 bases from V and 1 from J; bases not matched to a gene: 6. The CDR3 region is CASSFDRVWSNQPQHF. The DNA of the CDR3 is TGTGCCAGCAGCTTTGACAGGGTCTGGAGCAATCAGCCCCAGCATTTT.

In this sample, this clonotype turned up many times. For the CDR3, the DNA is TGCAGCGTGGCCCTTCAAGAGACCCAGTACTTC. Translation gives CSVALQETQYF. The chain is built from TRBV29-1 and TRBJ2-5; D gene unclear. The CDR3 length is 11 residues. V gave up 6 bases and J gave up 2 bases, with 7 bases separating them. Germline CDR1 is SQVTM and CDR2 is ANQGSEA.

This clonotype came up a few times. This chain links TRBV20-1 with TRBJ2-3; 8 bases fit TRBD2. The CDR3 extends over 16 amino acids. Germline trimming cut 0 bases from V and 2 bases from J; bases unmatched to any gene: 7. The V gene's germline CDR1 is DFQATT and CDR2 SNEGSKA (reference sequence). This chain's CDR3 is CSARDPRTSLTDTQYF. The DNA for the CDR3 is TGCAGTGCTAGAGATCCGCGGACTAGCCTCACAGATACGCAGTATTTT.

This chain joins TRBV15 and TRBJ2-2, with 11 bases that match TRBD2. This CDR3 comprises 16 residues. Germline CDR1 LNHNV, CDR2 YYDKDF (reference sequence). After removal of 3 bases from V and 3 bases from J, the junction contained 3 bases not matched to a gene. The CDR3 is CATSRALAGDTGELFF. In DNA, the CDR3 is TGTGCCACCAGCAGGGCACTAGCGGGAGACACCGGGGAGCTGTTTTTT.

V is TRBV7-9 and J is TRBJ2-7, with a tentative D call TRBD1 (5 bases). The CDR3 loop spans 13 amino acids. V was clipped by 1 base and J by 6 bases, with 10 bases between them. Germline lookup yields CDR1 SEHNR and CDR2 FQNEAQ (reference sequence). The CDR3 DNA reads as TGTGCCAGCAGCTTAGTTTCAGGGCTCGAGCAGTACTTC. Translating gives CASSLVSGLEQYF.

This clonotype was counted a few times. The V gene is TRBV21-1, the J gene TRBJ2-7; TRBD2, the table's D call, was not compared with the DNA. TRBV21-1 is annotated as a pseudogene. The CDR3 totals 18 residues. The CDR3 bases are TGTGCCAGCAGCCTTCGGGCCCTGAGGGACAGTAGCTCCTACGAGCAGTACTTC. Residues: CASSLRALRDSSSYEQYF.

This clonotype has only a few counts. CDR3 sequence (DNA): TGCAGCGCCTCAAGGGACCGAGGTCAGCCCCAGCATTTT. Translated: CSASRDRGQPQHF. The gene calls are TRBV29-1 and TRBJ1-5; a possible D gene is TRBD1 (5 bases). This CDR3 has 13 residues. V lost 7 bases and J lost 6, with 16 bases in between. The germline gives CDR1 SQVTM, CDR2 ANQGSEA.

Note on this clonotype: At one boundary the junction diverges from the germline segment, which might be a read error. The chain links TRBV6-2 or TRBV6-3 to TRBJ2-1; D is uncertain. Germline values: CDR1 MNHEY, CDR2 SVGEGT. CDR3 length: 11 amino acids. The CDR3 loop is CASSYYNERFF. The DNA for the CDR3 is TGTGCCAGCAGTTATTACAATGAGCGGTTCTTC.

The rearrangement joins TRBV7-3 to TRBJ2-3, with D perhaps being TRBD1 or TRBD2 (5 bases each). The germline CDR1 and CDR2 sequences are SGHTA and FQGTGA. V dropped 4 bases and J dropped 6 bases, with 14 bases sitting between them. The length of the CDR3 is 14 residues. DNA for the CDR3: TGTGCCAGCAGCTCGCGCGATGGGGGTGATACGCAGTATTTT. This codes for CASSSRDGGDTQYF.

The chain employs TRBV28 and TRBJ2-1; D is unresolved. CDR1 and CDR2 from the germline V gene are MDHEN and SYDVKM. The CDR3 extends over 16 amino acids. V lost 5 bases to trimming and J lost 0 bases, with 14 bases between them. The CDR3 bases are TGTGCCAGCAGTCCACGGACGGTGAGCTCCTACAATGAGCAGTTCTTC. Protein: CASSPRTVSSYNEQFF.

The chain has TRBV9 and TRBJ2-1; D might be TRBD2 (6 bases). Germline values: CDR1 SGDLS, CDR2 YYNGEE. Trimming removed 1 base from V and 9 bases from J, with 8 bases in between. The CDR3 contains 12 residues. The CDR3 here is CASSVYSGEQFF. CDR3 DNA sequence: TGTGCCAGCAGCGTATATAGCGGTGAGCAGTTCTTC.

The chain combines TRBV4-1 with TRBJ2-2, with D perhaps matching TRBD1 (6 bases). The ends were cut back, 3 bases at V and 0 bases at J, with 14 bases in the middle. The CDR3 contains 17 residues. Germline assignment: CDR1 MGHRA and CDR2 YSYEKL. The CDR3 sequence: CASSHPPRGSNTGELFF. The CDR3 region has the DNA TGCGCCAGCAGCCACCCGCCTAGGGGGTCGAACACCGGGGAGCTGTTTTTT.

This clonotype was found a few times. J is TRBJ2-1 and V is TRBV29-1; the D is unclear. Trimming removed 6 bases from V and 10 bases from J, with 16 bases in between. The CDR3 spans 12 residues. CDR1 is SQVTM, CDR2 ANQGSEA, per germline. The CDR3 is CSVDGPRWEQFF. The CDR3 bases are TGCAGCGTGGATGGACCCAGATGGGAGCAGTTCTTC.

This clonotype was observed a handful of times. DNA for the CDR3: TGCAGCGCACTTCGGGCCACTGAAGCTTTCTTT. Translation gives CSALRATEAFF. The chain has TRBV29-1 and TRBJ1-1; D is ambiguous. This CDR3 is built from 11 residues. V was trimmed by 7 bases and J by 4 bases, leaving 10 bases between them. CDR1 is SQVTM and CDR2 is ANQGSEA in the germline V gene.

The rearrangement uses TRBV7-9 and TRBJ2-7; tentative D call: TRBD2 (6 bases). The CDR3 is 13 residues long. The V and J ends lost 11 bases and 1 base respectively, with 15 bases between them. Germline V gene data show CDR1 as SEHNR and CDR2 as FQNEAQ (reference sequence). CDR3 coding DNA: TGTGCCGGCGGGGAGAGGGATTCCTACGAGCAGTACTTC. This encodes CAGGERDSYEQYF.

The CDR3 reads CASSWGQPTYEQYF. DNA of the CDR3: TGTGCCAGCAGCTGGGGACAGCCAACCTACGAGCAGTACTTC. The V call is TRBV7-9, the J call TRBJ2-7; 7 positions agree with TRBD1. The V gene end was trimmed by 4 bases and the J gene end by 2 bases; junction bases not matched to a gene: 5. The germline V gene has CDR1 SEHNR and CDR2 FQNEAQ (reference sequence). The CDR3 runs 14 residues.

This rearrangement joins TRBV2 to TRBJ1-1; D is perhaps TRBD1 (5 bases). V was cut by 8 bases and J by 6 bases, with 13 bases left in between. The CDR3 loop spans 12 amino acids. Per the germline V gene, CDR1 is SNHLY and CDR2 is FYNNEI. The CDR3 loop reads CASGGNFAEAFF. In DNA, the CDR3 is TGTGCCAGCGGGGGGAATTTCGCTGAAGCTTTCTTT.

The chain combines TRBV24-1 with TRBJ2-5; 8 nucleotides line up with TRBD1. The CDR3 is made up of 16 amino acids. The V gene's germline CDR1 is KGHDR and CDR2 SFDVKD. V dropped 3 bases and J dropped 2; count of bases not matched to a gene: 7. The chain's CDR3 is CATSDPRDRRQETQYF. The DNA for the CDR3 is TGTGCCACCAGTGATCCTCGGGACAGGCGACAAGAGACCCAGTACTTC.

The rearrangement links TRBV5-1 to TRBJ2-5; weak D call: TRBD2 (6 bases). Germline lookup yields CDR1 SGHRS and CDR2 YFSETQ. With 2 bases removed from V and 1 base from J, the gap between germline ends came to 12 bases. The CDR3 is made up of 15 amino acids. The CDR3 DNA is TGCGCCAGCAGCTTAACTAGCAATTTCCAAGAGACCCAGTACTTC. Protein product: CASSLTSNFQETQYF. The full variable domain, with the rest looked up from reference TRBV5-1 and TRBJ2-5, is KAGVTQTPRYLIKTRGQQVTLSCSPISGHRSVSWYQQTPGQGLQFLFEYFSETQRNKGNFPGRFSGRQFSNSRSEMNVSTLELGDSALYLCASSLTSNFQETQYFGPGTRLLVL.

This clonotype was recorded only once. The V and J genes are TRBV15 and TRBJ1-5; D remains unclear. This CDR3 contains 15 residues. Looked up from germline, CDR1 is LNHNV and CDR2 is YYDKDF (reference sequence). V shed 1 base and J shed 4 bases, with 11 bases lying between them. The CDR3 DNA reads as TGTGCCACCAGCAGAGGCCACGTCCCAAATCAGCCCCAGCATTTT. Translated, it gives CATSRGHVPNQPQHF.

This clonotype was seen only a few times. The chain carries TRBV2 and TRBJ1-2; 9 bases are a match to TRBD1. CDR1 and CDR2 (germline): SNHLY, FYNNEI. V lost 10 bases to trimming and J lost 5 bases; unmatched junction nucleotides: 8. The CDR3 sequence is 13 residues long. The DNA for the CDR3 is TGTGCCACCCTAGGACAGGGGATTTATGGCTACACCTTC. Protein sequence: CATLGQGIYGYTF.

Only a few counts were recorded for this clonotype. CDR3 in DNA: TGTGCCAGCAGCGCGGGACAGCGTTATAATTCACCCCTCCACTTT. It codes for CASSAGQRYNSPLHF. The genes are TRBV7-2 and TRBJ1-6; 7 bases match TRBD1. V shed 5 bases and J 4 bases; nucleotides not matched to a gene: 5. The CDR3 has 15 residues. Germline V CDR1 and CDR2: SGHTA, FQGNSA. Variable domain in full (rest from reference TRBV7-2 and TRBJ1-6): GAGVSQSPSNKVTEKGKDVELRCDPISGHTALYWYRQSLGQGLEFLIYFQGNSAPDKSGLPSDRFSAERTGGSVSTLTIQRTQQEDSAVYLCASSAGQRYNSPLHFGNGTRLTVT.

This clonotype has a handful of counts. This could be a read error, since a much larger clone is one nucleotide away. The chain couples TRBV5-1 to TRBJ2-7; D is perhaps TRBD1 or TRBD2 (6 bases each). V lost 1 base to trimming and J lost 9 bases, with 14 bases between them. The CDR3 sequence is 13 residues long. The germline V gene encodes CDR1 SGHRS and CDR2 YFSETQ. DNA of the CDR3: TGCGCCAGCAGCTTGTGGGGGGCAGGAGGGCAGTACTTC. It codes for CASSLWGAGGQYF.

In its sample, this clonotype was seen a few times. This chain connects TRBV29-1 to TRBJ1-1; D is ambiguous. CDR3 length equals 13 residues. Germline-derived CDR1 and CDR2 are SQVTM and ANQGSEA. Trimming took off 6 bases at V and 5 bases at J, with 16 bases between the two ends. The CDR3 region is CSVPPTIGTEAFF. CDR3 nucleotides: TGCAGCGTACCCCCAACCATTGGGACTGAAGCTTTCTTT.

This clonotype was detected many times. The V call is TRBV5-1, the J call TRBJ2-7, with D unclear. The ends were cut back, 2 bases at V and 1 base at J, with 16 bases in the middle. The CDR3 totals 16 residues. Germline V gene lookup returns CDR1 SGHRS and CDR2 YFSETQ. The CDR3 DNA reads TGCGCCAGCAGCTTTACCCTTAACCAGAAGTCCTACGAGCAGTACTTC. This translates into CASSFTLNQKSYEQYF. Using reference TRBV5-1 and TRBJ2-7 for the parts outside the CDR3, the full variable domain is KAGVTQTPRYLIKTRGQQVTLSCSPISGHRSVSWYQQTPGQGLQFLFEYFSETQRNKGNFPGRFSGRQFSNSRSEMNVSTLELGDSALYLCASSFTLNQKSYEQYFGPGTRLTVT.

This clonotype was counted between two and nine times. The V and J genes are TRBV29-1 and TRBJ2-7; no reliable D call. The CDR3 sequence is 12 residues long. Deletions cut 2 bases from V and 4 bases from J, with 9 bases between. Germline CDR1 and CDR2: SQVTM and ANQGSEA. The CDR3 bases are TGCAGCGTTGAAAACAGCGCATACGAGCAGTACTTC. Translating gives CSVENSAYEQYF.

The chain is built from TRBV6-1 and TRBJ2-5; TRBD1 aligns across 9 bases. J lost 7 bases, V lost 3 bases, and 12 bases had no gene match. The CDR3 has 16 residues. The germline gives CDR1 MNHNS, CDR2 SASEGT. CDR3 bases: TGTGCCAGCAGTGACCTCCCGGGACAGGGTTTGGCGACCCAGTACTTC. Residues: CASSDLPGQGLATQYF.

The V gene is TRBV12-3 or TRBV12-4, the J gene TRBJ2-2; weak D call: TRBD2 (5 bases). V was pared by 6 bases and J by 4 bases, with 15 bases between. This CDR3 contains 15 residues. CDR3 coding DNA: TGTGCCAGCAGCCAAGGGCTAGCTAGCACCGGGGAGCTGTTTTTT. Amino acid sequence: CASSQGLASTGELFF.

This clonotype came up a few times. The chain uses TRBV9 and TRBJ2-3, with 10 bases identical to TRBD2. CDR3 length: 15 residues. The germline CDR1 and CDR2 sequences are SGDLS and YYNGEE. The V segment lost 0 bases and the J segment 6 bases; nucleotides outside the gene matches: 4. In DNA form, the CDR3 reads TGTGCCAGCAGCGTAGCAGCGGGGGGGCATGATACGCAGTATTTT. It translates to CASSVAAGGHDTQYF.

This clonotype was seen only a few times. V usage is TRBV25-1 and J usage is TRBJ2-1, with 13 bases lining up with TRBD2. Germline values: CDR1 MGHDK, CDR2 SYGVNS. CDR3 size: 18 residues. After removal of 11 bases from V and 0 bases from J, the junction contained 13 bases not matched to a gene. The CDR3 nucleotides are TGTGCCGGCACCGGGACTAGCGGGGCCCTGAGCTCCTACAATGAGCAGTTCTTC. Its translation: CAGTGTSGALSSYNEQFF.